Below, 8 T cell receptor beta chains from the same sample are listed, as sequenced in a study of beta chain features in type 1 diabetes. Isolated RNA was reverse transcribed in full, so expressed TCRB transcripts were sequenced. Clones were read by immunoSEQ multiplex PCR, and TCRdb kept only the in-frame ones, dropping some. The sample gives 250,000 to 350,000 clones, roughly 15% of which show up once; approximately 6.7% is in the top ten. Input material: central memory CD4+ T cells from blood. These receptor sequences come from a man aged 30 to 45 in good health.

The chain couples TRBV30 to TRBJ1-5; TRBD1 is a possible D gene (5 bases). Germline CDR1 GTSNPN, CDR2 SVGIG (reference sequence). This CDR3 contains 16 residues. V was pared by 2 bases and J by 1 base, with 15 bases between. The CDR3 DNA follows: TGTGCCTGGAGTCCCTCCCCGGGACGCAGCAATCAGCCCCAGCATTTT. Its translation: CAWSPSPGRSNQPQHF.

This clone has a handful of counts. The V gene is TRBV7-9, the J gene TRBJ1-4; unclear D gene. CDR3 length: 15 amino acids. Germline values: CDR1 SEHNR, CDR2 FQNEAQ (reference sequence). V lost 3 bases and J 3 bases, leaving 11 bases between the germline ends. CDR3 residues: CASSFDGSANEKLFF. The CDR3 nucleotides are TGTGCCAGCAGCTTCGATGGCAGCGCTAATGAAAAACTGTTTTTT.

In its sample, this clone was seen a few times. The J gene is TRBJ2-1, the V gene TRBV5-4; D might be TRBD1 (6 bases). Germline V CDR1 and CDR2: SGHNT, YYREEE (reference sequence). The length of the CDR3 is 13 residues. Trimming shortened V by 3 bases and J by 7 bases, and 11 bases separated the two germline ends. The CDR3 here is CASSWSQGNEQFF. The CDR3 DNA is TGTGCCAGCAGCTGGTCCCAGGGGAATGAGCAGTTCTTC.

There are a few counts of this clone. J is TRBJ2-1 and V is TRBV28; 9 bases agree with TRBD1. The CDR3 runs to 17 residues. With V trimmed by 5 bases and J by 1 base, 9 bases remained unmatched. The germline CDR1 and CDR2 sequences are MDHEN and SYDVKM. This CDR3 is CASSPLSGTGSYNEQFF. In nucleotides, the CDR3 is TGTGCCAGCAGTCCCCTATCCGGGACAGGGTCCTACAATGAGCAGTTCTTC.

This chain connects TRBV5-4 to TRBJ1-2; a possible D gene is TRBD1 (6 bases). The CDR3 is 14 residues long. V lost 5 bases to trimming and J lost 4 bases, with 15 bases between them. The germline gives CDR1 SGHNT, CDR2 YYREEE (reference sequence). CDR3 nucleotides: TGTGCCAGCAGAACCGGGACACCCTCCTATGGCTACACCTTC. This translates into CASRTGTPSYGYTF.

The rearrangement links TRBV15 to TRBJ1-5; TRBD1 might be the D (5 bases). The CDR3 has 14 amino acids. V shed 4 bases and J shed 6 bases, with 13 bases lying between them. Looked up from germline, CDR1 is LNHNV and CDR2 is YYDKDF (reference sequence). Here the CDR3 DNA reads TGTGCCACCAGCACGTCCAGGGAGGCTCAGCCCCAGCATTTT. Residues: CATSTSREAQPQHF.

This clone is a singleton in its sample. The chain carries TRBV7-8 and TRBJ2-5; D gene uncertain. CDR3 size: 13 residues. Trimming removed 1 base from V and 5 bases from J, with 8 bases in between. Germline CDR1 and CDR2: SGHVS and FQNEAQ. CDR3 loop: CASSLGRAETQYF. DNA for the CDR3: TGTGCCAGCAGCTTAGGTCGTGCGGAGACCCAGTACTTC.

There are many counts of this clone. The J gene is TRBJ1-2, the V gene TRBV19, with TRBD1 matching 10 bases. V lost 4 bases, J lost 7 bases, and 15 bases stayed unmatched. Germline CDR1 and CDR2: LNHDA and SQIVND (reference sequence). There are 17 residues in the CDR3. The CDR3 sequence: CASSTGTGDRLFGGYTF. The CDR3 bases are TGTGCCAGTAGTACCGGGACAGGGGATAGATTGTTCGGTGGCTACACCTTC.